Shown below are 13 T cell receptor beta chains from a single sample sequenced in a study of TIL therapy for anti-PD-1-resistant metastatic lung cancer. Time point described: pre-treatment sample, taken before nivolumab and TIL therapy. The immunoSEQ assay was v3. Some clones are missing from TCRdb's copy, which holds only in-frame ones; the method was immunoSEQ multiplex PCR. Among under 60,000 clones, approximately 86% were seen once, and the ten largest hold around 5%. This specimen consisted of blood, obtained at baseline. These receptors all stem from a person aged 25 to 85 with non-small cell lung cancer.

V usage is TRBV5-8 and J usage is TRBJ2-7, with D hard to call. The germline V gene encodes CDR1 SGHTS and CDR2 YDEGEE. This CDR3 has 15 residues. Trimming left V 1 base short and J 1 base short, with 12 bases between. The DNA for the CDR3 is TGTGCCAGCAGCTTGCCGTTTCACACTTCCTACGAGCAGTACTTC. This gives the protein CASSLPFHTSYEQYF.

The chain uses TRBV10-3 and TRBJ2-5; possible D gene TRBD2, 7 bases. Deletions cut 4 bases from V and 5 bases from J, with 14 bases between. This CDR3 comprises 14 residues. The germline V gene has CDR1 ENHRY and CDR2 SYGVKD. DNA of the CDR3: TGTGCCATCAGTGCTCCCGGGGGGCTGGAGACCCAGTACTTC. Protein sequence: CAISAPGGLETQYF.

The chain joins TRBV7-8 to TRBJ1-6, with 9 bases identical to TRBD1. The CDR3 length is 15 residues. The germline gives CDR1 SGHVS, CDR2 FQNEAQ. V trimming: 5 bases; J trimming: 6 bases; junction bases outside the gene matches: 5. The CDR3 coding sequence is TGTGCCAGCAGCCTGGGACAGGGTGGTAATTCACCCCTCCACTTT. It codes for CASSLGQGGNSPLHF.

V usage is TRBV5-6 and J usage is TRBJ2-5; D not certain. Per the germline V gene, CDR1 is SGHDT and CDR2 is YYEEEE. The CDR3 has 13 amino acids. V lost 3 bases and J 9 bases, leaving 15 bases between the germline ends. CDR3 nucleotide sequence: TGTGCCAGCAGCTATATTAACCTAGGTTCCCAGTACTTC. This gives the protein CASSYINLGSQYF.

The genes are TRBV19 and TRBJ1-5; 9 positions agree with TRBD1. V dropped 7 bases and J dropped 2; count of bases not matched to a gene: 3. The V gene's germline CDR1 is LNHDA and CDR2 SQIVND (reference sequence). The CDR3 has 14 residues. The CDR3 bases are TGTGCCAGTACTTGGACAGGGGGCAATCAGCCCCAGCATTTT. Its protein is CASTWTGGNQPQHF.

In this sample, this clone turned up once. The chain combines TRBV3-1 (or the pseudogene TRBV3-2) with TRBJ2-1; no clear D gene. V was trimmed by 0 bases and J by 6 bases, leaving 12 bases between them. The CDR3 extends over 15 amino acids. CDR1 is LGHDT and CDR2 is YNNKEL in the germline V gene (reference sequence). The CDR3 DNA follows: TGTGCCAGCAGCCAAGAAATTATGGGCGGCAATGAGCAGTTCTTC. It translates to CASSQEIMGGNEQFF.

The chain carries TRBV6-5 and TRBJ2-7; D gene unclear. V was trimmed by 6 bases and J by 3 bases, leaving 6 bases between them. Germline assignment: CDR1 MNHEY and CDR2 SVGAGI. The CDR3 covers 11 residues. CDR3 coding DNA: TGTGCCAGCAGAAGGGACTACGAGCAGTACTTC. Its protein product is CASRRDYEQYF.

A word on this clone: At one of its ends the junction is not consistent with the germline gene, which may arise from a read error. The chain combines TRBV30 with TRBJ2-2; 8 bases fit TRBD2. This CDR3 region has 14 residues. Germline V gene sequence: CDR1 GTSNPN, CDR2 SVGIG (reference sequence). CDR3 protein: CAWMPSGGTRELFF. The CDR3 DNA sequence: TGTGCCTGGATGCCCAGCGGGGGCACCCGGGAGCTGTTTTTT.

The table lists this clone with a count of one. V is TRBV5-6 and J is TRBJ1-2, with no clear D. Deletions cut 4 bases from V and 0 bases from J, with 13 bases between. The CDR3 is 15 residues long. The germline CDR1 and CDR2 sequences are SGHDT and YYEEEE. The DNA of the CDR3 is TGTGCCAGCAGCCGTACGGGGTCAGCTAACTATGGCTACACCTTC. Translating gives CASSRTGSANYGYTF.

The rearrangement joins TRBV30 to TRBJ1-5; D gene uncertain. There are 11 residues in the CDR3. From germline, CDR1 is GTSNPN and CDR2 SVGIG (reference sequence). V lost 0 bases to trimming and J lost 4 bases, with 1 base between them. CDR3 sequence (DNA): TGTGCCTGGAGTGTAAATCAGCCCCAGCATTTT. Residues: CAWSVNQPQHF.

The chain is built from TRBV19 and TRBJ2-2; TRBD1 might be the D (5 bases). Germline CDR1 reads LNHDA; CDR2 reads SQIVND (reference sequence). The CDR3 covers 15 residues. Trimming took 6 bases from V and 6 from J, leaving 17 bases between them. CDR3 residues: CASRAGSTGPGELFF. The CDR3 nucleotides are TGTGCCAGTAGGGCCGGTTCAACAGGCCCCGGGGAGCTGTTTTTT. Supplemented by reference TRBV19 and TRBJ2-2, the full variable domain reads DGGITQSPKYLFRKEGQNVTLSCEQNLNHDAMYWYRQDPGQGLRLIYYSQIVNDFQKGDIAEGYSVSREKKESFPLTVTSAQKNPTAFYLCASRAGSTGPGELFFGEGSRLTVL.

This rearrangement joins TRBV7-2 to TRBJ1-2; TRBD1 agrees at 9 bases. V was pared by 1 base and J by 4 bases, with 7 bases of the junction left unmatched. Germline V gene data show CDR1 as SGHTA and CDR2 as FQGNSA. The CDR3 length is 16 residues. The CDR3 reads CASSLVGAGQGYGYTF. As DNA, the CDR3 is TGTGCCAGCAGCTTAGTTGGCGCGGGACAGGGCTATGGCTACACCTTC.

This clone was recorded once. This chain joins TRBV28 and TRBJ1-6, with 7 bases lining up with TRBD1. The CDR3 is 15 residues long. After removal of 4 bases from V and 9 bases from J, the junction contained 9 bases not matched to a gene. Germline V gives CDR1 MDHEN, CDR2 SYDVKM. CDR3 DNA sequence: TGTGCCAGCAGTTCCCAAACAGGGGAGAGTTCACCCCTCCACTTT. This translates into CASSSQTGESSPLHF.